The clone carrying this TCR beta chain appeared once. This specimen belongs to a study of immune evolution from preneoplasia to lung adenocarcinoma. On the study more broadly: HLA loss of heterozygosity: about 7% AIS, about 15% MIA, approximately 35% ADC, none AAH.

TCRdb's copy holds only in-frame clones and misses some; the assay was immunoSEQ multiplex PCR. The sample contains about 3,400 clones, roughly four fifths of which appear only once. The CDR3 has 15 amino acids. The junction had 8 bases not matched to a gene; V was cut back by 5 bases and J by 5 bases. CDR1 MDHEN and CDR2 SYDVKM come from the germline V gene. Each case's diagnosis was confirmed by two pathologists on H&E. The sample was FFPE lung adenocarcinoma in situ tissue. The rearrangement uses TRBV28 and TRBJ1-3, with 8 bases matching TRBD1. The sequence derives from a person aged 55-80 years with lung adenocarcinoma. CDR3 sequence reads: CASSPRGTGRNTIYF. CDR3 in DNA: TGTGCCAGCAGTCCCCGTGGGACAGGCCGAAACACCATATATTTT.